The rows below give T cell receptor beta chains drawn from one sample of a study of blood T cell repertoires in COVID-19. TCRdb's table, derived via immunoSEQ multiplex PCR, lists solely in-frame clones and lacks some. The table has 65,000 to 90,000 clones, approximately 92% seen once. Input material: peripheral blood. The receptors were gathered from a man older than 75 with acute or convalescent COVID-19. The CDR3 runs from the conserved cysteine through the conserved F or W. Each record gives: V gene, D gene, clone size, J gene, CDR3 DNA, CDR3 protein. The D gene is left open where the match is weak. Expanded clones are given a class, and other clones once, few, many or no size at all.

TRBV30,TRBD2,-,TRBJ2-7,TGTGCCTGGAGTGTACTGCCTAGCGGGAGGTACGAGCAGTACTTC,CAWSVLPSGRYEQYF
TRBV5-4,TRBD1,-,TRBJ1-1,TGTGCCAGCAGCACGGACAGGCCGAACACTGAAGCTTTCTTT,CASSTDRPNTEAFF
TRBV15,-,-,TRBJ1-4,TGTGCCACGGGAGACAGGAGAATGAAAGTTAGTGAAAAACTGTTTTTT,CATGDRRMKVSEKLFF
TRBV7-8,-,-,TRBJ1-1,TGTGCCAGCAGCTTAGGGCTAGTGAACACTGAAGCTTTCTTT,CASSLGLVNTEAFF
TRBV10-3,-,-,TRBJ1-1,TGTGCCATCAGTGACGGCGGGAACACTGAAGCTTTCTTT,CAISDGGNTEAFF
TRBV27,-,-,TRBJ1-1,TGTGCCACCAGTTATCTGGGGGGCACTGAAGCTTTCTTT,CATSYLGGTEAFF
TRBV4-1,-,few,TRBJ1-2,TGCGCCAGCAGCCAAGGATCAGGCGACGCTTCTAACTATGGCTACACCTTC,CASSQGSGDASNYGYTF
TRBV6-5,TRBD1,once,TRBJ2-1,TGTGCCAGCAGTTACGAGACAGGGTTATCCTGGAATGAGCAGTTCTTC,CASSYETGLSWNEQFF
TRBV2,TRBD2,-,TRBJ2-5,TGTGCCAGCAGTGAAGCTTTAGCGGGCCAAGAGACCCAGTACTTC,CASSEALAGQETQYF
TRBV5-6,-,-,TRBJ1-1,TGTGCCAGCAGCTTGATCGGGTTCGGGAACACTGAAGCTTTCTTT,CASSLIGFGNTEAFF